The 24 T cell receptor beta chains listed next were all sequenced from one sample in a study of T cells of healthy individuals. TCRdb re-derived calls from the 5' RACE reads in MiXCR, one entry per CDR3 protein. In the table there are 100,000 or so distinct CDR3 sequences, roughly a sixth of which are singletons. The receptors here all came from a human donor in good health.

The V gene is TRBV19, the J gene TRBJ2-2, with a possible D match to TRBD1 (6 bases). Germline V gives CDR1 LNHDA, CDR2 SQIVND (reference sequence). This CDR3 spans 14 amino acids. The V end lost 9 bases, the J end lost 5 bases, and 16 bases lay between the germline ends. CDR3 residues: CARTRPGVTGELFF. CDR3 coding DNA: TGTGCCAGAACCCGGCCAGGGGTAACCGGGGAGCTGTTTTTT.

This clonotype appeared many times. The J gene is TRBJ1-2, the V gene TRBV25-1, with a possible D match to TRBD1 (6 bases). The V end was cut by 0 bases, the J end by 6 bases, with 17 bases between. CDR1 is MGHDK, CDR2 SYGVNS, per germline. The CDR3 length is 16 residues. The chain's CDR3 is CASSEYYRGQINGYTF. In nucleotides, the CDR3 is TGTGCCAGCAGTGAATATTATAGGGGACAAATTAATGGCTACACCTTC.

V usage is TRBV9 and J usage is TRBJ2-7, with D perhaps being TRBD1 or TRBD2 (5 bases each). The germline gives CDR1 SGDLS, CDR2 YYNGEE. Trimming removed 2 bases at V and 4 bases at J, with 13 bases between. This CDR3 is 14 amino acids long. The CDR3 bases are TGTGCCAGCAGCGTCACCGGGGACCCGTACGAGCAGTACTTC. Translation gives CASSVTGDPYEQYF. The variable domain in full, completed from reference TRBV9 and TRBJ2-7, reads DSGVTQTPKHLITATGQRVTLRCSPRSGDLSVYWYQQSLDQGLQFLIQYYNGEERAKGNILERFSAQQFPDLHSELNLSSLELGDSALYFCASSVTGDPYEQYFGPGTRLTVT.

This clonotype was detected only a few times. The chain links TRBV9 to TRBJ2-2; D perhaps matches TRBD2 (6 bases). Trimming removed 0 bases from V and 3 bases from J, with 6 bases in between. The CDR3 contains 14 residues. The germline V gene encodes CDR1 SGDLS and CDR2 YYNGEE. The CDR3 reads CASSVGGDTGELFF. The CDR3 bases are TGTGCCAGCAGCGTAGGGGGGGACACCGGGGAGCTGTTTTTT.

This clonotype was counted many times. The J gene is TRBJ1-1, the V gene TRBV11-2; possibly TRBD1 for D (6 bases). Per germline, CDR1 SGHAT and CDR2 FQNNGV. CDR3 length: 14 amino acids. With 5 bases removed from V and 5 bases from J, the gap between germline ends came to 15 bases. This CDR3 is CASSVHGGLTEAFF. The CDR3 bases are TGTGCCAGCAGCGTGCATGGGGGGCTAACTGAAGCTTTCTTT.

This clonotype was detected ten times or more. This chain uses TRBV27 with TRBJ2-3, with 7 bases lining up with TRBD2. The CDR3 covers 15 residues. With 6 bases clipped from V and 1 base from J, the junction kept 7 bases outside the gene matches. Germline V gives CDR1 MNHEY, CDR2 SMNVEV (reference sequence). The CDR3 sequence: CASSLRGVGTDTQYF. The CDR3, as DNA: TGTGCCAGCAGCCTACGGGGGGTCGGCACAGATACGCAGTATTTT.

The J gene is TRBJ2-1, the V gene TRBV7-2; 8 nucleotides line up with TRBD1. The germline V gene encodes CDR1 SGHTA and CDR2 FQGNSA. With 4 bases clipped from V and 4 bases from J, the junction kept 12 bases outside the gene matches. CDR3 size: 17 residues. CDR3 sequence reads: CASSSLLRTGFYNEQFF. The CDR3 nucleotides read TGTGCCAGCAGCTCACTCCTGAGGACAGGGTTTTACAATGAGCAGTTCTTC.

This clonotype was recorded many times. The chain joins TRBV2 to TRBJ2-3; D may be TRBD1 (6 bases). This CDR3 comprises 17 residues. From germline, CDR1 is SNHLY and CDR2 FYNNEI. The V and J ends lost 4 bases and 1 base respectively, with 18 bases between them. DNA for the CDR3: TGTGCCAGCAGTGTTACAGGACAGTTCAAAGGCACAGATACGCAGTATTTT. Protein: CASSVTGQFKGTDTQYF.

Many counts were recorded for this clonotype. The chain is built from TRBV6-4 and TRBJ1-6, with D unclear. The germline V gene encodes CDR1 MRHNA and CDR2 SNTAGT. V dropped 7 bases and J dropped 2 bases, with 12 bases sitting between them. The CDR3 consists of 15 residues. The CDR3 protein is CASKWVVAYNSPLHF. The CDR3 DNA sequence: TGTGCCAGCAAGTGGGTTGTCGCCTATAATTCACCCCTCCACTTT.

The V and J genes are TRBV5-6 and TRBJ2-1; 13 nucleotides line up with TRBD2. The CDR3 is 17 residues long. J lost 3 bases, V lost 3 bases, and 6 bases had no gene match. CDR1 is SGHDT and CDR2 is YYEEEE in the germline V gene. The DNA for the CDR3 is TGTGCCAGCAGCTCACTAGCGGGGGGGCCTTACTACAATGAGCAGTTCTTC. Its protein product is CASSSLAGGPYYNEQFF.

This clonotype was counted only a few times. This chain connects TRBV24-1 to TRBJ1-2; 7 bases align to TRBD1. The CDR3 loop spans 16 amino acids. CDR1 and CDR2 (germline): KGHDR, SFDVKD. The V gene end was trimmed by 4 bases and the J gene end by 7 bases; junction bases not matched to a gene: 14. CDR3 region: CATSDSRGGDRLGYTF. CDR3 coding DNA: TGTGCCACCAGTGACTCCAGGGGGGGAGACCGTCTTGGCTACACCTTC.

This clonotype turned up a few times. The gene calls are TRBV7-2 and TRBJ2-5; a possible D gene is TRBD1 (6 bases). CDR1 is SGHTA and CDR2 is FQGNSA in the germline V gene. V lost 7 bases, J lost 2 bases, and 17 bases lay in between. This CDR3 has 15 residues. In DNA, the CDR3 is TGTGCCAGCAACACAGGGCTGTTGGCGCAAGAGACCCAGTACTTC. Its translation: CASNTGLLAQETQYF. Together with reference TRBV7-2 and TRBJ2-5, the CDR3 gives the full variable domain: GAGVSQSPSNKVTEKGKDVELRCDPISGHTALYWYRQSLGQGLEFLIYFQGNSAPDKSGLPSDRFSAERTGGSVSTLTIQRTQQEDSAVYLCASNTGLLAQETQYFGPGTRLLVL.

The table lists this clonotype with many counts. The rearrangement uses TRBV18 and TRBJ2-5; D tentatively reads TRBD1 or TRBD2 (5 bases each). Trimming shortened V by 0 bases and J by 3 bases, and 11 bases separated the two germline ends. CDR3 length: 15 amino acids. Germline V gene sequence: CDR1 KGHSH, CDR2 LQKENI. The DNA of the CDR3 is TGTGCCAGCTCACCACCAGGGGCGAGGGAAGAGACCCAGTACTTC. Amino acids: CASSPPGAREETQYF.

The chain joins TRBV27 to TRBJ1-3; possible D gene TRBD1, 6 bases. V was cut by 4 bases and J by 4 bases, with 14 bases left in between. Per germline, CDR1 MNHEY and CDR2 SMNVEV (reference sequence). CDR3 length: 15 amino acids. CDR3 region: CASSSAGADGNTIYF. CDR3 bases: TGTGCCAGCAGTTCCGCAGGGGCGGACGGAAACACCATATATTTT.

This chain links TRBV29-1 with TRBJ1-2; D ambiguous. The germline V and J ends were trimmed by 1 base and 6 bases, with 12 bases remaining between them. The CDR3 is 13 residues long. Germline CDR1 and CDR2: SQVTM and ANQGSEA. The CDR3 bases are TGCAGCGTTGAAGTGGGATCTGGAGATGGCTACACCTTC. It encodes CSVEVGSGDGYTF.

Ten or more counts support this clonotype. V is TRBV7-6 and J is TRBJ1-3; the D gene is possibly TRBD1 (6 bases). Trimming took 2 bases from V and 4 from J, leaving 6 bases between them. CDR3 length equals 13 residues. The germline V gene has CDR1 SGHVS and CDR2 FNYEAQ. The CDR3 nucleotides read TGTGCCAGCAGCTTACAGGGGGGAAACACCATATATTTT. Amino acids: CASSLQGGNTIYF. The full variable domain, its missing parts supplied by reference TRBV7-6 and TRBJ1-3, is GAGVSQSPRYKVTKRGQDVALRCDPISGHVSLYWYRQALGQGPEFLTYFNYEAQQDKSGLPNDRFSAERPEGSISTLTIQRTEQRDSAMYRCASSLQGGNTIYFGEGSWLTVV.

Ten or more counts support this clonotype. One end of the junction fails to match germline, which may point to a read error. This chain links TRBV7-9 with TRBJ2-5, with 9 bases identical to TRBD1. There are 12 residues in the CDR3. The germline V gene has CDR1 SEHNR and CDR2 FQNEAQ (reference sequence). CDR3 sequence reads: CASSLGRTGVLF. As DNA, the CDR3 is TGTGCCAGCAGCTTAGGGCGGACAGGGGTACTCTTC.

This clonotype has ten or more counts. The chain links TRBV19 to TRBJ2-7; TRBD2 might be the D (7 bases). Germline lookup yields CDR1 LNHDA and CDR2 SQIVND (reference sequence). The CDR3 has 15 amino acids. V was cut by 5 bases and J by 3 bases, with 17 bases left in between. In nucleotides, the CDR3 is TGTGCCAGTAGTGGACCTAGGGGGAGGGACTACGAGCAGTACTTC. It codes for CASSGPRGRDYEQYF.

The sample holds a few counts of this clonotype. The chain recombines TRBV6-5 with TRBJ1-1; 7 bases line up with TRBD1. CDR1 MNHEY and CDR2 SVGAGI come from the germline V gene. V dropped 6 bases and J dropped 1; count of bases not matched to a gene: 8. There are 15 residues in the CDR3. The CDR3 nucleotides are TGTGCCAGCAGCCGGACAGGTTATCGGAACACTGAAGCTTTCTTT. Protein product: CASSRTGYRNTEAFF.

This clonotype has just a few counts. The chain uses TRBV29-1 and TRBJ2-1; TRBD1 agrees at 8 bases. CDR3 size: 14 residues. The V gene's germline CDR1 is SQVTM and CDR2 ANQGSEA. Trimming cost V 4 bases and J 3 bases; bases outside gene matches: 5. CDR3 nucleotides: TGCAGCGTTGTAAAGGGACAGGTCTACAATGAGCAGTTCTTC. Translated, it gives CSVVKGQVYNEQFF.

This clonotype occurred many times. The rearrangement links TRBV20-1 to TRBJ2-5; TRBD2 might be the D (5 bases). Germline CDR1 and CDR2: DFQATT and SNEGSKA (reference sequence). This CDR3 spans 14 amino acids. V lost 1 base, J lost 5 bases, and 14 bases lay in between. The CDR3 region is CSARGHPTGETQYF. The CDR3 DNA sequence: TGCAGTGCTAGAGGCCATCCGACGGGGGAGACCCAGTACTTC.

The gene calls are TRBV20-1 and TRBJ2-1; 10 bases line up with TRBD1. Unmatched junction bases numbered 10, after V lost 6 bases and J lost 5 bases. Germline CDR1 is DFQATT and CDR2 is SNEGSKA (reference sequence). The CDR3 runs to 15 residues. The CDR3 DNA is TGCAGTGCCACATTGACAGGGGGCGCGGACAATGAGCAGTTCTTC. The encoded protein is CSATLTGGADNEQFF.

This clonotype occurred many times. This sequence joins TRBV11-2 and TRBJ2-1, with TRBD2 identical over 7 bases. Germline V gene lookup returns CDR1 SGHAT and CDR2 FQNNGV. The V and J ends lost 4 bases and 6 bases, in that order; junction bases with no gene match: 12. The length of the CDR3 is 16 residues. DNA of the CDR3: TGTGCCAGCAGCTCAGAACCGGGACTATTCGGCAATGAGCAGTTCTTC. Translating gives CASSSEPGLFGNEQFF.

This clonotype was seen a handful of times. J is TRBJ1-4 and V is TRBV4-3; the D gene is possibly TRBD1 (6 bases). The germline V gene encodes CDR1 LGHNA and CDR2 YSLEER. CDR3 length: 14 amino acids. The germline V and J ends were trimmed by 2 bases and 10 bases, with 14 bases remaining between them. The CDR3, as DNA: TGCGCCAGCAGCCAAATACAGGGAAGGGTAAAACTGTTTTTT. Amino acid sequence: CASSQIQGRVKLFF.